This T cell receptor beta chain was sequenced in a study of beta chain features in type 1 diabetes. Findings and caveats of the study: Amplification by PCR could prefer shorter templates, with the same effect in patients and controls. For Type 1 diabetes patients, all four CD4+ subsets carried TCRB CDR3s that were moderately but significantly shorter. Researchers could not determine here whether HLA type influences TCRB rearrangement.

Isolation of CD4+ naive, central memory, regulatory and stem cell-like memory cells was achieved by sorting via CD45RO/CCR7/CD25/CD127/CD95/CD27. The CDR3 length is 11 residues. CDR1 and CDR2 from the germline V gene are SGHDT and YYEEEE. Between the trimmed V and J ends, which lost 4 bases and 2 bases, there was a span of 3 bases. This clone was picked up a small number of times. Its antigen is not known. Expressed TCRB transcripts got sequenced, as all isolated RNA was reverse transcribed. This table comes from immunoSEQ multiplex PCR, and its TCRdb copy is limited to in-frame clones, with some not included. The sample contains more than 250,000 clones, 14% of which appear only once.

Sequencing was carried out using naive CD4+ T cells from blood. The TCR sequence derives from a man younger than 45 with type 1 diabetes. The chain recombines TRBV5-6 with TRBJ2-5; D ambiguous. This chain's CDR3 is CASSIQETQYF. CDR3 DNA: TGTGCCAGCAGCATACAAGAGACCCAGTACTTC.